The clone carrying this T cell receptor (beta chain) was counted once. Hyperthyroidism patients were newly diagnosed, had disease duration under 2 months, and were aged 18 to 65 years. Based on clinical symptoms, serum thyroxine and TRAb, thyroid ultrasound and orbital computed tomography, diagnoses were reached. Source material for PBMCs was more than 7.5 ml fresh peripheral blood. From germline, CDR1 is MNHEY and CDR2 SVGEGT. Trimming stripped 6 bases from V and 1 base from J, with 12 bases between. This CDR3 spans 14 amino acids. This specimen belongs to a study of T cells in Graves' hyperthyroidism and ophthalmopathy. Amplified regions were TCR beta CDR3 sequences from RNA transcripts. The HTBI primer set was used in a first-round RT-PCR of the TCR CDR3. TCRdb redid the calling of the multiplex PCR reads with MiXCR, one entry per CDR3 protein. The sample shows fewer than 400,000 distinct CDR3 sequences, 20% to 30% of them seen only once.

This chain joins TRBV6-2 or TRBV6-3 and TRBJ1-2; maybe TRBD1 (5 bases). This TCR came from a man aged 45-65 years with Graves' hyperthyroidism. The specimen was blood. The CDR3 spells CASRTPDNNYGYTF. The CDR3 DNA reads TGTGCCAGCAGGACCCCGGACAATAACTATGGCTACACCTTC.